These 8 T cell receptor beta chains came from one sample sequenced in a study of T cell clonality in common variable immunodeficiency. Generated by immunoSEQ multiplex PCR, the TCRdb table keeps only in-frame clones and is missing some. Altogether around 57,000 clones were found in the sample, and no singletons occur. Source material: peripheral blood mononuclear cells. These TCRs come from a person aged 18-69 years in good health.

This clone has a count of ten or more. The CDR3 extends 3 residues past the end of the read, so its final part is completed from the germline J gene. The J gene is TRBJ2-3, the V gene TRBV14; a possible D gene is TRBD2 (6 bases). CDR1 and CDR2 (germline): SGHDN, FVKESK. There are 14 residues in the CDR3. Deletions cut 3 bases from V and 4 bases from J, with 11 bases between. CDR3 bases read: TGTGCCAGCAGCCAGACCCTAGCGCCAGATACG. Translation: CASSQTLAPDT. The whole CDR3 protein reads CASSQTLAPDTQYF.

This clone was counted ten times or more. The read finishes 3 residues shy of the CDR3 end, and the germline J gene is used to complete it. The chain joins TRBV7-9 to TRBJ2-4; 8 bases align to TRBD2. V lost 4 bases and J lost 7; bases outside the gene matches: 6. Germline loops: CDR1 SEHNR, CDR2 FQNEAQ (reference sequence). CDR3 length: 14 residues. This CDR3 reads CASSSGLAFNIQYF. CDR3 DNA, as far as it was read: TGTGCCAGCAGCTCCGGACTAGCATTTAACATT.

This clone was recorded many times. The read comes to an end 3 residues before the CDR3 does, leaving the germline J gene to fill in the end. This rearrangement joins TRBV30 to TRBJ2-2, with D possibly TRBD1 on 6 matching bases. V lost 8 bases and J lost 7, with 20 bases in between. This CDR3 spans 14 amino acids. CDR1 is GTSNPN, CDR2 SVGIG, per germline (reference sequence). The covered CDR3 bases are TGTGCCGAGGGGAAGGGGGAACGGGTCGGGGAG. The encoded protein is CAEGKGERVGE. The entire CDR3 protein is CAEGKGERVGELFF.

This clone was picked up many times. The sequenced fragment ends 3 residues before the CDR3 boundary, so the rest is inferred from the germline J gene. V is TRBV20-1 and J is TRBJ2-1, with 10 bases matching TRBD2. CDR1 is DFQATT, CDR2 SNEGSKA, per germline (reference sequence). The CDR3 loop spans 17 amino acids. V was pared by 2 bases and J by 3 bases, with 10 bases of the junction left unmatched. The DNA read from the CDR3 is TGCAGTGCTAGACCCGGGCTAGCGGGAGCTTACTACAATGAG. Its protein product is CSARPGLAGAYYNE. The complete CDR3 sequence is CSARPGLAGAYYNEQFF.

In its sample, this clone was seen many times. At one end, the junction sequence differs from germline, possibly due to a read error. The CDR3 extends 3 residues past the end of the read, so its final part is completed from the germline J gene. The rearrangement joins TRBV5-4 to TRBJ1-3; 7 nucleotides match TRBD1. The V gene's germline CDR1 is SGHNT and CDR2 YYREEE (reference sequence). CDR3 length: 15 amino acids. Partial CDR3 DNA: TGTGCCAGCAGCCAACAGGGACAGTCTGGAAACACA. Its translation: CASSQQGQSGNT. The CDR3 in its entirety is CASSQQGQSGNTIYF.

The table lists this clone with many counts. The covered CDR3 bases are TGTGCCAGCAGCGAGGGACAGAAAAGTGTGGATGAG. Amino acid sequence: CASSEGQKSVDE. The whole CDR3 reads CASSEGQKSVDEQFF. The chain recombines TRBV9 with TRBJ2-1; 7 positions agree with TRBD1. The CDR3 end lies 3 residues beyond the end of the read and is filled in from the germline J gene. Germline CDR1 reads SGDLS; CDR2 reads YYNGEE. This CDR3 has 15 residues. V trimming: 3 bases; J trimming: 8 bases; junction bases outside the gene matches: 11.

This clone was counted many times. The read falls 3 residues short of the CDR3 end, and the missing part is taken from the germline J gene. The rearrangement uses TRBV7-8 and TRBJ2-1; 9 bases are a match to TRBD1. V shed 5 bases and J 2 bases; nucleotides not matched to a gene: 7. The CDR3 loop spans 16 amino acids. Germline V gives CDR1 SGHVS, CDR2 FQNEAQ. CDR3 DNA (partial): TGTGCCAGCAGCAAAGAGGGACAGGGCGCCTACAATGAG. Translated, it gives CASSKEGQGAYNE. The full CDR3 protein is CASSKEGQGAYNEQFF.

This clone was seen many times. The missing CDR3 end, 3 residues past where the read stops, is filled in from the germline J gene. The chain uses TRBV10-3 and TRBJ2-7; TRBD2 matches 11 bases. V was clipped by 6 bases and J by 1 base; unmatched bases: 5. Germline V gene sequence: CDR1 ENHRY, CDR2 SYGVKD. The CDR3 is 15 residues long. The covered CDR3 bases are TGTGCCATCAGGCCGGGACTAGCGGCTTCCTACGAG. This translates into CAIRPGLAASYE. The whole CDR3 sequence reads CAIRPGLAASYEQYF.